The clone carrying this T cell receptor beta chain was recorded many times. As yet, its antigen is unknown. The data were taken from a study of T-cell reconstitution after alpha-beta-depleted transplantation in children. Unique molecular identifiers were used in preparing the TCRbeta library. TCRdb used MiXCR to reprocess the PCR reads, holding one entry per CDR3 protein. The sample holds 280,000 or so distinct CDR3 sequences, around a tenth seen once. CDR3 length equals 14 residues. Germline-derived CDR1 and CDR2 are MNHNS and SASEGT. With V trimmed by 7 bases and J by 4 bases, 6 bases remained unmatched. General observations from the study: Where alpha-beta T cells came from about two months after transplant was reportedly several hundred expanded graft clones. Fresh T-cell production supplied most of the T-cell counts and diversity seen one year after transplant. There were some patients whose high TCRbeta diversity at day 60 came from surviving recipient T cells and thymic progenitors.

The sequences come from peripheral blood, collected 180 days after TCRalphabeta/CD19-depleted stem cell transplant. The chain links TRBV6-1 to TRBJ2-7; 11 bases line up with TRBD1. The TCR originated in a male patient aged 2-9 years who had a stem cell transplant for chronic granulomatous disease, so the T cells may come from the graft donor. CDR3 sequence (DNA): TGTGCCAGCAAAGGGACAGGGGGTATGTACGAGCAGTACTTC. It is translated as CASKGTGGMYEQYF.